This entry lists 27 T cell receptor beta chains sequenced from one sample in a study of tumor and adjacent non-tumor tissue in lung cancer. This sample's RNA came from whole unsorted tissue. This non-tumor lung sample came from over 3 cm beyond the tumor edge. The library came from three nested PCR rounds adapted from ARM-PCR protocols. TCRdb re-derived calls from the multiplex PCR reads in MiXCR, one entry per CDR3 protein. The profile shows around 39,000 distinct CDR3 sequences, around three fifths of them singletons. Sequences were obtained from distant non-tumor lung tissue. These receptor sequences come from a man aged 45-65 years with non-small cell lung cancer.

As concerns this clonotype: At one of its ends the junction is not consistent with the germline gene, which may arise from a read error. CDR3 nucleotide sequence: TGTGCCACCAGCTTGCGGGCTTCATATAGCAATCAGCCCCAGCATTTT. Its protein is CATSLRASYSNQPQHF. V and J are TRBV7-8 and TRBJ1-5, with D unresolved. Germline values: CDR1 SGHVS, CDR2 FQNEAQ. The length of the CDR3 is 16 residues.

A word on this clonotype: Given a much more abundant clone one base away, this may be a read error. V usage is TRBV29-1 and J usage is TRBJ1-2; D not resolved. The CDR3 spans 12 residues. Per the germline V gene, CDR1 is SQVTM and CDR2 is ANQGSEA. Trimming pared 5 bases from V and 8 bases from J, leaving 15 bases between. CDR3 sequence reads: CSVQGRGFGYTF. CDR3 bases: TGCAGCGTTCAAGGGAGAGGATTCGGCTACACCTTC.

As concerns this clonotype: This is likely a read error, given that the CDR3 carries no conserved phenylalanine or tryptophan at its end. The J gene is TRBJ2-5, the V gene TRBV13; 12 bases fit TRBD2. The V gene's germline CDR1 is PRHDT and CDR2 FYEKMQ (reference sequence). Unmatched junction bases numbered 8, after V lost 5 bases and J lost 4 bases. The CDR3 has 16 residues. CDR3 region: CASSITSGGSRETQYI. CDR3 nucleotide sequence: TGTGCCAGCAGCATCACTAGCGGGGGGTCCCGAGAGACCCAGTACATC.

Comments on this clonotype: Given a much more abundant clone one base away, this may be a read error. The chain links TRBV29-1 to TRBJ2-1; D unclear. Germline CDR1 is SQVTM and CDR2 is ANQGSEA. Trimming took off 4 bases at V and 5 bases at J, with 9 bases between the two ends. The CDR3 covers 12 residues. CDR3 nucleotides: TGCAGCGTTGTTAGCACCCACAATGAGCAGTTCTTC. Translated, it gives CSVVSTHNEQFF.

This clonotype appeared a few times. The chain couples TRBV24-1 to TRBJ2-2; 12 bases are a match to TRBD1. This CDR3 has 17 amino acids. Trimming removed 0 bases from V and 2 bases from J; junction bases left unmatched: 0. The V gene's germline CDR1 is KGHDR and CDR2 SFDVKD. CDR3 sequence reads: CATSDLGTGGNTGELFF. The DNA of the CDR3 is TGTGCCACCAGTGATTTGGGGACAGGGGGCAACACCGGGGAGCTGTTTTTT.

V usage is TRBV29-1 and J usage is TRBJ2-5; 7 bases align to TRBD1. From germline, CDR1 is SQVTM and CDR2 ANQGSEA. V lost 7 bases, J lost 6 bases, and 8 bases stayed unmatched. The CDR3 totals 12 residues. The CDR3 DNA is TGCAGCGCCGTAGTCAGGGGGAAGACCCAGTACTTC. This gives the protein CSAVVRGKTQYF.

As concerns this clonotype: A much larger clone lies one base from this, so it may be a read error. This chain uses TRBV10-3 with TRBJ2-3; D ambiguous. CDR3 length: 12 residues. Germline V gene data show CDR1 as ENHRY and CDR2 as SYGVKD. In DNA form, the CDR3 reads TGTGCCATCCAGGCGAGCGCAGATACGCATTATTTT. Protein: CAIQASADTHYF.

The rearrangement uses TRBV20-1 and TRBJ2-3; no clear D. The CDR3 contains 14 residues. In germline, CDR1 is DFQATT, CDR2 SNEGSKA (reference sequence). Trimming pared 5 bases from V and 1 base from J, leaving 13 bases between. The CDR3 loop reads CSALHLGRTDTQYF. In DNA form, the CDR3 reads TGCAGTGCTCTCCATCTGGGCCGCACAGATACGCAGTATTTT.

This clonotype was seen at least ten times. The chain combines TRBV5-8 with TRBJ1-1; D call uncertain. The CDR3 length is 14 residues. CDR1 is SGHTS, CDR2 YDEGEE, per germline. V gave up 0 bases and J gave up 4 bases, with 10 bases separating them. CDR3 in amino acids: CASSLAQAATEAFF. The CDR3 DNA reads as TGTGCCAGCAGCTTGGCCCAGGCGGCCACTGAAGCTTTCTTT.

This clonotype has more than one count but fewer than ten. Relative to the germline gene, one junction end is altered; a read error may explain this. DNA of the CDR3: TGTGCCAGAAGCCAAGGAGAAGGGGTGGAGACCCAGTACTTC. This gives the protein CARSQGEGVETQYF. J is TRBJ2-5 and V is TRBV4-2, with a tentative D call TRBD1 (5 bases). The CDR3 has 14 residues. CDR1 and CDR2 from the germline V gene are LGHNA and YNFKEQ.

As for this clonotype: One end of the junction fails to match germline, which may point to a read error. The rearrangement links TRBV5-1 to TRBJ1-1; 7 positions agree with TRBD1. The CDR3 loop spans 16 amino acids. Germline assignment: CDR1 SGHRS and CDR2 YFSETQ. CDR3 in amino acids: CASSLADQGGLTEAFF. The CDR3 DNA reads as TGCGCCAGCAGCTTGGCTGACCAAGGGGGCCTGACTGAAGCTTTCTTC.

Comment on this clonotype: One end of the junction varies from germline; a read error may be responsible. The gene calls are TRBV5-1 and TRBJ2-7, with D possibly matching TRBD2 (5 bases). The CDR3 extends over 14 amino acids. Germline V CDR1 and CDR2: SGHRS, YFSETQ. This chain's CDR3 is CANSMRAGGLEQYF. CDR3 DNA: TGCGCCAACAGCATGAGGGCCGGCGGATTGGAGCAGTACTTC. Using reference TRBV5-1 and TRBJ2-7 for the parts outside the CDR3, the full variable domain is KAGVTQTPRYLIKTRGQQVTLSCSPISGHRSVSWYQQTPGQGLQFLFEYFSETQRNKGNFPGRFSGRQFSNSRSEMNVSTLELGDSALYLCANSMRAGGLEQYFGPGTRLTVT.

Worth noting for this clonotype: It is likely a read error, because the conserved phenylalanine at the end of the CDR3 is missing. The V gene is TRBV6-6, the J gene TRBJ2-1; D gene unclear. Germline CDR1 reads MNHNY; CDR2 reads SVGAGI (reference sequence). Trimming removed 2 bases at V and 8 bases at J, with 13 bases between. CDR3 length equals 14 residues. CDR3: CASSYPIGHYEQFL. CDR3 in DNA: TGTGCCAGCAGTTACCCGATAGGGCACTATGAGCAGTTCCTC.

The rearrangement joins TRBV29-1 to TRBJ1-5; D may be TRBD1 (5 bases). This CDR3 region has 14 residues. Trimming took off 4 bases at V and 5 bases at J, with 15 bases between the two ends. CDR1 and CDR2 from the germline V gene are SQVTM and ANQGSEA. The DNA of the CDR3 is TGCAGCGTTGCGGCATGGGGCAGCTATCAGCCCCAGCATTTT. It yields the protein CSVAAWGSYQPQHF. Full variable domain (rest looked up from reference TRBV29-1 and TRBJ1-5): SAVISQKPSRDICQRGTSLTIQCQVDSQVTMMFWYRQQPGQSLTLIATANQGSEATYESGFVIDKFPISRPNLTFSTLTVSNMSPEDSSIYLCSVAAWGSYQPQHFGDGTRLSIL.

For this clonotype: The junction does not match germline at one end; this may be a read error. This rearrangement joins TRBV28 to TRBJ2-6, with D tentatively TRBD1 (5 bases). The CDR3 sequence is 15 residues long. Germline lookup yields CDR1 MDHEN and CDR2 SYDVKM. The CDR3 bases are TGTGCCAGCAGGCCTGGAAACTCTGGGGCCAACGTCCCGACTTTC. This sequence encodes CASRPGNSGANVPTF.

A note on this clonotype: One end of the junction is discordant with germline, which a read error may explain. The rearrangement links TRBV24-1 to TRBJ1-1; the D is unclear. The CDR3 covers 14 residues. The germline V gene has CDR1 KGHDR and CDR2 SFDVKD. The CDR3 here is CTTSEPGRATEAFF. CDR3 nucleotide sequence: TGTACCACCAGTGAACCGGGGAGGGCCACTGAAGCTTTCTTT.

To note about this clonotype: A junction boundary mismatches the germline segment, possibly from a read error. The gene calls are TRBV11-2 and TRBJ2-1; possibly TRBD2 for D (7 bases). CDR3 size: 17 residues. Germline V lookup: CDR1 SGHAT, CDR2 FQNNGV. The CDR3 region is CASILVGGGSYYNEQFF. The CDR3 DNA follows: TGTGCCAGCATCTTAGTGGGAGGGGGGAGCTACTACAATGAGCAGTTCTTC.

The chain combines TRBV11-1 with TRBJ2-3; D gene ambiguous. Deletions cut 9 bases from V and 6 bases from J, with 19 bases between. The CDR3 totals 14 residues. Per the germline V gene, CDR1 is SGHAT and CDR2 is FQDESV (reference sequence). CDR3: CARCLGRASDTQYF. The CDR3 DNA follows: TGTGCCAGATGCTTAGGCAGAGCATCGGATACGCAGTATTTT.

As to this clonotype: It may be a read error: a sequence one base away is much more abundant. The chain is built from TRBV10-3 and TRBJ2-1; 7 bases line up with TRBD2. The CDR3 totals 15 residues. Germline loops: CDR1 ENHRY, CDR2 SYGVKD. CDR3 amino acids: CAISGVGASGGEKFF. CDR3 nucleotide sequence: TGTGCCATCAGTGGGGTAGGGGCTAGCGGAGGTGAGAAGTTCTTC.

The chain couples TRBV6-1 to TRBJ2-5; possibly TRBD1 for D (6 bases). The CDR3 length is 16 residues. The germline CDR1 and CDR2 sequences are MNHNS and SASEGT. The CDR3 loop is CATTLIGQGIWETQYF. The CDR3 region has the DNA TGTGCTACCACCCTAATAGGGCAGGGGATATGGGAGACCCAGTACTTC.

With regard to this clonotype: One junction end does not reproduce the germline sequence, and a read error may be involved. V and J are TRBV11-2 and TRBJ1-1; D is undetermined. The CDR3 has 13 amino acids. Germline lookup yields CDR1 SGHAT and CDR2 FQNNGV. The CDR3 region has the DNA TGTACCAGCAGCCCCGGGATGAACACTGAAGCTTTATTT. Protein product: CTSSPGMNTEALF.

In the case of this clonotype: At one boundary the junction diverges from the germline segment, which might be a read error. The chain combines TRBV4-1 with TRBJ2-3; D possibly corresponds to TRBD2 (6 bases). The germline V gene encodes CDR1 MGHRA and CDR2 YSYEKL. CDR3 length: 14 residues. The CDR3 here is CASSSQDYTDMQYF. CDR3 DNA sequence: TGCGCCAGCAGCTCCCAGGACTATACAGATATGCAGTATTTT.

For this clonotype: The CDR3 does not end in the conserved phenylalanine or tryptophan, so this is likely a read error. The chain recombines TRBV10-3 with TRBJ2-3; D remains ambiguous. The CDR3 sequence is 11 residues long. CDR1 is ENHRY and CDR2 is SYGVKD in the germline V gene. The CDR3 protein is CAVSGRDTQYY. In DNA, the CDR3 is TGTGCCGTCAGTGGGCGAGATACGCAGTATTAT.

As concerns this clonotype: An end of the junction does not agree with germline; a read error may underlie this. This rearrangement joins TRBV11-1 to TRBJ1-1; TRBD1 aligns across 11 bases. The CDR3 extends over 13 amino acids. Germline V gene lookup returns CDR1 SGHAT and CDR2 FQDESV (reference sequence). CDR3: CASSPGTGGETFF. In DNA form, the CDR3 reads TGTGCTAGCAGCCCCGGGACAGGGGGTGAAACTTTCTTT.

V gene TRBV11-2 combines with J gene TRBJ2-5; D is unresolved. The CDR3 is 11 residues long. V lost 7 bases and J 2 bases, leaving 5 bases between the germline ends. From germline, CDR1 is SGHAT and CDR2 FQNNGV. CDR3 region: CASNQQETQYF. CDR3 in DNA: TGTGCCAGCAACCAGCAAGAGACCCAGTACTTC.

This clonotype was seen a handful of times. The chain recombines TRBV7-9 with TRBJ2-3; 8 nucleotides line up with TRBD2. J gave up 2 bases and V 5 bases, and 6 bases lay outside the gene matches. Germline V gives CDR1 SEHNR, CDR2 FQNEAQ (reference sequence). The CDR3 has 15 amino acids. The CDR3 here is CASSQGLGHTDTQYF. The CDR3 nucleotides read TGTGCCAGCAGCCAGGGACTAGGGCACACAGATACGCAGTATTTT.

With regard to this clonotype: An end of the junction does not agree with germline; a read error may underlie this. The CDR3 DNA reads TGCGCCAGCAGCACGGGACAGAATTACAATGAGCGGTCATTC. This translates into CASSTGQNYNERSF. The chain couples TRBV5-1 to TRBJ2-1; 7 bases agree with TRBD1. From germline, CDR1 is SGHRS and CDR2 YFSETQ. This CDR3 has 14 residues.